This record concerns one T cell receptor (beta chain) sequence. This clonotype was picked up a small number of times. Its antigen is still unknown. The input lacks base qualities; no much larger clone sits a single base away. The data stem from a study of T cells in Graves' hyperthyroidism and ophthalmopathy (dated by TCRdb to the late 2010s). With respect to the entire study: Peripheral blood samples were taken at the time of initial diagnosis, prior to any treatment. Following sampling, methimazole starting at 30 mg daily was given to hyperthyroidism patients, and high-dose intravenous methylprednisolone was given to ophthalmopathy patients. The paper reports TCR Vbeta CDR3 sequencing of 130 to 150 peripheral blood samples: 43 ophthalmopathy, fewer than 80 hyperthyroidism and approximately 17 progressor patients. Whether ophthalmopathy could be predicted prospectively was tested in an independent validation cohort made up of 18 to 20 hyperthyroidism patients plus 17 patients who later progressed to ophthalmopathy. The 95 to 100 discovery patients were randomly divided into training and test sets at a 7:3 ratio. A discovery cohort of fewer than 110 patients, about 40 with Graves' ophthalmopathy and roughly 59 with stable Graves' hyperthyroidism, was used to find distinguishing TCR V-J signatures. Thyroid tissue and blood T-cell repertoires from about six Graves' hyperthyroidism patients were also compared in the study. Results and caveats for the whole study, not just this receptor: In validation, progression to ophthalmopathy was predicted by the model with 70.59% sensitivity and 72% to 85% specificity, a median of 6.5 months before onset. Ophthalmopathy was separated from stable hyperthyroidism by a 13 V-J signature model, with around 88% sensitivity and 81% to 83% specificity obtained in cross-validation and 80%/75% obtained in testing. Most expanded thyroid clonotypes (frequency above 0.001) were also found in blood, which suggests that blood repertoires may mirror thyroid immune responses. No statistical method was used to set the sample size in advance, and investigators knew the group allocation.

Stable Graves' hyperthyroidism was defined as the absence of progression to ophthalmopathy over 18 months of follow-up. Hyperthyroidism patients were aged 18 to 65 years and newly diagnosed, with disease duration of less than 2 months. The study excluded patients with uncontrolled infections, other autoimmune diseases, pregnancy or lactation. Diagnoses were based on clinical symptoms, serum thyroxine and TRAb, thyroid ultrasound and orbital computed tomography. PBMCs were isolated from more than 8 ml of fresh peripheral blood by Ficoll-Paque density gradient centrifugation. Total RNA was extracted with Trizol reagent, and quality was checked on an Agilent 2100 Bioanalyzer. CDR1 DFQATT and CDR2 SNEGSKA are derived from the germline V gene (reference sequence). Here V drops 2 bases and J drops 5 bases, and the junction holds 14 bases not matched to any gene. The CDR3 measures 17 amino acids from cysteine to phenylalanine. The DNA shown is the 51-base CDR3, in frame from base 1.

TCR beta CDR3 regions were amplified from RNA transcripts. The first round of RT-PCR for the TCR CDR3 was performed with the HTBI primer set and the Qiagen OneStep RT-PCR kit. Libraries were constructed in a second round of multiplex PCR, after which size selection and purification were carried out. The libraries were sequenced on an Illumina HiSeq2000 using paired-end 100 bp reads. The study's processing was this. SOAPnuke was used to process the raw data, removing reads that contained adapters or uncalled bases, had a mean Phred below 15, or lacked an exact match to the constant primer or identifier. High-quality paired reads were merged using COPE v1.2.5, and each unique nucleotide sequence was defined as a clonotype. Clonotypes were aligned to IMGT TRBV, TRBD and TRBJ reference segments using MiTCR v1.1. Analysis was restricted to V-J combinations with a frequency above 0.0001, which covered roughly 99% of repertoires. A TCS score was defined as the ratio between F50 (clonal expansion) and ExV (chaos), using BLOSUM62-based TCRdist between CDR3 peptides within each V-J. Welch's t-statistics and random forest reduced roughly 500 V-J features to roughly 13, which were used in a naive Bayes classifier (R e1071). TCRdb reprocessed the public reads (quality trimming at Q25 with fastp, clone calling with MiXCR) and kept in-frame beta chains. CDR3 protein duplicates are merged, each entry listing the most common genes and DNA. Clone size and V and J calls follow TCRdb, not the original study. In this sample the table shows about 480,000 distinct CDR3 sequences, roughly 14% of which occur a single time. The ten most abundant clones make up less than 20% of the sample.

The sequence came from a woman between 18 and 29 years old with Graves' hyperthyroidism. The rearrangement combines TRBV20-1 with TRBJ1-5, with 8 bases matching TRBD1. Sequencing used blood. The CDR3 reads CSARRLDREIYDQPQHF. In nucleotide form, the sequence is TGCAGTGCTAGACGCCTGGACAGGGAAATATATGATCAGCCCCAGCATTTT.